This T cell receptor (beta chain) was observed in a study of blood T cell repertoires in COVID-19. Study-wide context: PBMCs, B-cell-depleted T cells, or T cells were the source of the cDNA or gDNA that made up the material.

Germline V gene sequence: CDR1 SSHAT, CDR2 FNYEAQ (reference sequence). The V end lost 3 bases, the J end lost 2 bases, and 6 bases lay between the germline ends. The CDR3 runs to 13 residues. Original analysis: Nucleated cell counts were estimated from reference gene primer amplification. Method: immunoSEQ multiplex PCR; TCRdb's copy keeps in-frame clones and lacks some. V and J calls and clone size are given by that table; D and trimming were obtained from the DNA. Among 250,000 to 300,000 clones, about 86% were seen once, and the ten largest hold around 13%. The Seattle patients, enrolled during active infection, were followed longitudinally.

Sequencing used peripheral blood. The clonotype originates from an older woman with COVID-19, enrolled during active disease. This rearrangement joins TRBV7-7 to TRBJ2-3; D remains unclear. As DNA, the CDR3 is TGTGCCAGCAGCTTCGGGTCCACAGATACGCAGTATTTT. Its translation: CASSFGSTDTQYF.